What follows describes a single T cell receptor (beta chain). This clone came up a few times. Its antigen specificity is not known. One base away there is no much larger clone; base qualities are not given. The High Capacity cDNA Reverse Transcription Kit was used to reverse transcribe all of the isolated RNA, meaning that expressed TCRB transcripts were what got sequenced. Naive, central memory and regulatory T cell samples underwent deep immunoSEQ sequencing, averaging roughly 3.5 million total reads per sample. After sorted cells were lysed in RLT buffer, RNA was extracted with DNase-treated RNeasy Micro or Mini kits, with the choice depending on cell number. Each cell subset was processed on its own to prevent cross-contamination, while patient and healthy donor samples were processed together. TCRB sequences were amplified from cDNA with the immunoSEQ multiplex PCR, producing 87-bp fragments spanning the CDR3 region. Sequencing of the amplicons was performed on the Illumina HiSeq platform. As for the original processing: PCR bias was computationally corrected using synthetic template baselines, reads within Hamming distance 2 were collapsed, and singletons that could not be merged were discarded. Reads were aligned against IMGT so that V, D and J genes, CDR3 length and insertions or deletions at six rearrangement sites could be assigned. Within each subset, clonotype counts were normalized to the number of sorted cells before true diversity and Gini coefficients were calculated with the tcR R package. The overlap coefficient, calculated on TCRB nucleotide sequences, was used to measure repertoire sharing. Out-of-frame TCRB sequences from naive cells were analyzed as a proxy for the pre-selection repertoire. TCRdb limited this immuneACCESS table to in-frame rearrangements with V and J called. A share of clones is missing; checked studies link under half to unresolved V genes, and the rest is unexplained. The V and J calls and clone size were taken over from that table, and D and trimming were inferred from the DNA. For this sample the table gives 600,000 to 700,000 clones, of which roughly 13% were detected only once. The ten most abundant clones make up about 0.02% of the sample.

The entry originates in a study of beta chain features in type 1 diabetes (dated by TCRdb to the late 2010s). For context, the study as a whole: Mean age, gender distribution, total cell number and subset yield were not different between patients and healthy donors. A total of some 100,000,000 sorted cells were examined across all samples, and a strong correlation was observed between cell number per subset and RNA yield. In the study, recently diagnosed type 1 diabetes patients and matched healthy donors were compared on the TCRB repertoires of their sorted circulating CD4+ T cell subsets. Regulatory and stem cell-like memory subsets were obtained from only 8 patients and roughly 8 healthy donors, while naive and central memory subsets were obtained from all 30 or so donors. Paper-wide results and their limitations: At VDJ recombination sites, patients with type 1 diabetes made fewer insertions and deleted more nucleotides, a pattern implying thymic rearrangement abnormalities. Naive, central memory and regulatory TCRB repertoires appeared to be more alike among patients than among healthy donors. Because cDNA was sequenced instead of genomic DNA, highly expressing activated cells could be over-represented, though the groups showed no difference in activation or CD3 levels. In all four CD4+ subsets, TCRB CDR3 length was moderately but significantly shorter in type 1 diabetes patients. PCR may preferentially amplify shorter templates, but because patient and control samples were amplified and corrected together, any resulting skew would affect both groups equally. HLA sub-analyses involved small numbers of individuals, so any influence of HLA type on TCRB rearrangement remained unresolved.

Each donor gave one peripheral blood draw, roughly 120 mL on average, collected into heparinised tubes. Using a panel that included CD45RO, CCR7, CD25, CD127, CD95 and CD27, naive, central memory, regulatory and stem cell-like memory CD4+ T cells were sorted on a BD FACSAria II. All sorted populations exceeded 95% purity. PBMCs were separated immediately by Lymphoprep density gradient centrifugation and were stained directly, without being cultured. To minimize batch effects, samples were stained and sorted in pairs, one healthy donor with one patient per experiment. The germline V gene supplies CDR1 SGHTA and CDR2 FQGNSA. V lost 5 bases and J lost 7 bases; the stretch between them is 15 bases long. The CDR3 measures 15 amino acids from cysteine to phenylalanine. Only the CDR3 DNA stays, 45 bases, in frame from base 1.

Sequencing was carried out using naive CD4+ T cells from blood. In light of the paper, this sample's cell subset or site label describes: true naive CD4+ T cells. The chain is assembled from TRBV7-2 and TRBJ1-6, and the D gene may be TRBD1, 5 bases matching. The receptor was derived from a young man with type 1 diabetes. CDR3 region: CASSPWTKGNSPLHF. The base sequence is TGTGCCAGCAGCCCTTGGACCAAGGGGAATTCACCCCTCCACTTT.